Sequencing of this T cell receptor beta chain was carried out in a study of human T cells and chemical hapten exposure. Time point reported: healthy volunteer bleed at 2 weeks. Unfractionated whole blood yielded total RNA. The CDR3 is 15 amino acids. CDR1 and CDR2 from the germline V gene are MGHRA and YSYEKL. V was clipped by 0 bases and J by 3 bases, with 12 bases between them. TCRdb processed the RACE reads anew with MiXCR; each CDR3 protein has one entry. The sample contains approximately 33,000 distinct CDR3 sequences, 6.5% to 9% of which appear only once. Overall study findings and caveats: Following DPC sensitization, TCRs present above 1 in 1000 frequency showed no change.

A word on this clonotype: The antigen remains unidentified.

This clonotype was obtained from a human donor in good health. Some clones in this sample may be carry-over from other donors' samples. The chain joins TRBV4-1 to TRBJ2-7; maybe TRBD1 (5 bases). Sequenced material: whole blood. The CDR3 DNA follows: TGCGCCAGCAGCCAAGATCGGCAGGGTTGCTACGAGCAGTACTTC. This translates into CASSQDRQGCYEQYF.